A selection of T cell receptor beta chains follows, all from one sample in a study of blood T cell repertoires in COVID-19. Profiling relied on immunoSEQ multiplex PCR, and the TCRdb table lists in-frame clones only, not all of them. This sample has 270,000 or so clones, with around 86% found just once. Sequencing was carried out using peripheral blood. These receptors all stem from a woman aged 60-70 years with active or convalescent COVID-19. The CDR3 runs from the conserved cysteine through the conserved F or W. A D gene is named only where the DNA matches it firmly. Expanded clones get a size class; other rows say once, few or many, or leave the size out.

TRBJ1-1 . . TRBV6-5 CASLGRSNTEAFF TGTGCCAGCTTGGGCCGGTCGAACACTGAAGCTTTCTTT
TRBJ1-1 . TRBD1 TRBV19 CASSTRQGGTEAFF TGTGCCAGTAGTACAAGACAGGGAGGCACTGAAGCTTTCTTT
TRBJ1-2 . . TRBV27 CASSSDSRFNYGYTF TGTGCCAGCAGTTCGGACAGCCGATTTAACTATGGCTACACCTTC
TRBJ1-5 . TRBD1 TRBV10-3 CAISADRDDQPQHF TGTGCCATCAGCGCCGACAGGGACGATCAGCCCCAGCATTTT
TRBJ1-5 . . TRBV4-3 CASSQGSRGVSNQPQHF TGCGCCAGCAGTCAAGGGTCCCGGGGGGTTAGCAATCAGCCCCAGCATTTT
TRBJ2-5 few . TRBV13 CASSESYQETQYF TGTGCCAGCAGCGAGTCGTACCAAGAGACCCAGTACTTC
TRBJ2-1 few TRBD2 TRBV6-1 CASSDRDPGRSEQFF TGTGCCAGCAGTGACCGGGACCCCGGGAGGAGTGAGCAGTTCTTC
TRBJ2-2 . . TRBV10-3 CAISESGQGLDTGELFF TGTGCCATCAGTGAGTCGGGGCAGGGGCTGGACACCGGGGAGCTGTTTTTT
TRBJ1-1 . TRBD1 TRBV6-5 CASSYSYRGITEAFF TGTGCCAGCAGTTACTCCTACAGGGGAATCACTGAAGCTTTCTTT
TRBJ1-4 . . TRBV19 CASNRGGGAEKLFF TGTGCCAGTAATCGTGGAGGCGGGGCTGAAAAACTGTTTTTT
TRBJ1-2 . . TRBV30 CAWHTGTINYGYTF TGTGCCTGGCACACAGGAACCATAAATTATGGCTACACCTTC
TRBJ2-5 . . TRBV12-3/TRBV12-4 CASSPDYLGSQYF TGTGCCAGCAGTCCGGACTACCTGGGGTCCCAGTACTTC
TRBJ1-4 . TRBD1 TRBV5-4 CASSLGTGVNSRPKDEKLFF TGTGCCAGCAGCCTAGGTACAGGGGTGAACTCAAGGCCTAAGGATGAAAAACTGTTTTTT
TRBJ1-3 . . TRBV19 CASSIQSSGNTIYF TGTGCCAGTAGTATCCAGTCCTCTGGAAACACCATATATTTT
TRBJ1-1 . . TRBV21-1 CASSPLGDRCFTEAFF TGTGCCAGCAGCCCCCTAGGGGACAGATGCTTCACTGAAGCTTTCTTT
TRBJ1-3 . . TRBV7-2 CASSAIWGDVRGNTIYF TGTGCCAGCAGCGCCATATGGGGGGATGTGAGGGGAAACACCATATATTTT
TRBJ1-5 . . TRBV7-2 CASSSRVGGVQPQHF TGTGCCAGCAGCTCCAGGGTAGGGGGGGTTCAGCCCCAGCATTTT
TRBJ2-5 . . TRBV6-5 CAIGFLRGSGTQYF TGTGCCATAGGGTTTCTTAGGGGGTCTGGGACCCAGTACTTC
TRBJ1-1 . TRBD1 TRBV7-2 CASPGQPNTEAFF TGTGCCAGCCCGGGACAGCCTAACACTGAAGCTTTCTTT
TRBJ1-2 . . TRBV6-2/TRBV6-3 CASSSLSRGSFYGYTF TGTGCCAGCAGCTCCCTATCCCGGGGTTCCTTCTATGGCTACACCTTC
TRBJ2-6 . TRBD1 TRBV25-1 CASSVPGQGLTF TGTGCCAGCAGTGTCCCGGGACAGGGGCTGACTTTC
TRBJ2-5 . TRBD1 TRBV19 CASRQGAQETQYF TGTGCCAGTAGACAGGGGGCCCAAGAGACCCAGTACTTC
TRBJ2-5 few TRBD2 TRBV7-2 CASSSSGGFQETQYF TGTGCCAGCAGCTCTAGCGGGGGGTTCCAAGAGACCCAGTACTTC
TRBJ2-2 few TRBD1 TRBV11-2 CASSQSRDRTNTGELFF TGTGCCAGCAGTCAATCCCGGGACAGGACGAACACCGGGGAGCTGTTTTTT
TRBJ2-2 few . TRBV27 CASSLQGPTGELFF TGTGCCAGCAGTTTACAGGGCCCTACCGGGGAGCTGTTTTTT
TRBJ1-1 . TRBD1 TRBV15 CATSGGQATEAFF TGTGCCACCAGCGGCGGACAGGCCACTGAAGCTTTCTTT
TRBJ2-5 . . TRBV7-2 CASSLLAWETQYF TGTGCCAGCAGCTTATTAGCATGGGAGACCCAGTACTTC
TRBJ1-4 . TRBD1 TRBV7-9 CASSFRGKDEKLFF TGTGCCAGCAGCTTCAGGGGGAAGGATGAAAAACTGTTTTTT
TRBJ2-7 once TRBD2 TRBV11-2 CASSPQLAGSYEQYF TGTGCCAGCAGCCCGCAACTAGCGGGGTCCTACGAGCAGTACTTC
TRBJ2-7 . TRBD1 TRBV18 CASSPSGTGVYEQYF TGTGCCAGCTCACCATCCGGGACAGGGGTCTACGAGCAGTACTTC
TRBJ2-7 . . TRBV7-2 CASQRDTKSYEQYF TGTGCCAGCCAGCGGGACACCAAGTCCTACGAGCAGTACTTC
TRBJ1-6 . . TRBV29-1 CSVSTGPNSPLHF TGCAGCGTTAGTACAGGGCCTAATTCACCCCTCCACTTT
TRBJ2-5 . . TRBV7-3 CASSLTPSLETQYF TGTGCCAGCAGCTTAACCCCTAGCCTGGAGACCCAGTACTTC
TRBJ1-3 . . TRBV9 CASSVDPAGTRRRDTIYF TGTGCCAGCAGCGTAGACCCTGCGGGGACCCGTCGGCGCGACACCATATATTTT
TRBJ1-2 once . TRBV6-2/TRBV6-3 CASSYDIFALYTF TGTGCCAGCAGTTACGACATTTTTGCGCTCTACACCTTC
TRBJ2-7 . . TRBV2 CASRVVRGVHEQYF TGTGCCAGCAGGGTGGTCAGGGGTGTCCACGAGCAGTACTTC
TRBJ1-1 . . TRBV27 CASSLWPGLDTEAFF TGTGCCAGCAGTTTATGGCCGGGGTTGGACACTGAAGCTTTCTTT
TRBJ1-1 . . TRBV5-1 CASSLGLQGNTEAFF TGCGCCAGCAGCTTAGGGCTACAGGGGAACACTGAAGCTTTCTTT
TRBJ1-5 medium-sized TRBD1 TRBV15 CATSSDRGDNQPQHF TGTGCCACCAGCAGTGACAGGGGCGACAATCAGCCCCAGCATTTT
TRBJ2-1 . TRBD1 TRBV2 CASSENRGVHEQFF TGTGCCAGCAGTGAGAACAGGGGGGTCCATGAGCAGTTCTTC
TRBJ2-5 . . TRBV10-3 CAISDRGQETQYF TGTGCCATCAGCGATCGGGGACAAGAGACCCAGTACTTC
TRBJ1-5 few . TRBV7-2 CASSFSGTLGNQPQHF TGTGCCAGCAGCTTTTCCGGGACATTAGGCAATCAGCCCCAGCATTTT
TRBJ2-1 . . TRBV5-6 CASSLGRNEQFF TGTGCCAGCAGCTTGGGGCGGAATGAGCAGTTCTTC
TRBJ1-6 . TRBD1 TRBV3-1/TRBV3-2 CATLGTGASPLHF TGTGCCACCCTTGGGACAGGGGCTTCACCCCTCCACTTT
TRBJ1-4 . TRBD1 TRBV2 CASLTGTGSEKLFF TGTGCCAGCTTAACAGGGACAGGCTCTGAAAAACTGTTTTTT
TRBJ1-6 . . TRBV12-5 CASASSYNSPLHF TGTGCTAGTGCGAGCTCCTATAATTCACCCCTCCACTTT
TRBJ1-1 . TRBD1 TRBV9 CASSVTGGTEAFF TGTGCCAGCAGCGTAACAGGGGGCACTGAAGCTTTCTTT
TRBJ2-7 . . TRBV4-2 CASSQDGSPGYEQYF TGTGCCAGCAGCCAAGATGGGAGTCCGGGCTACGAGCAGTACTTC
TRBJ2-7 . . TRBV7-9 CASSFGRVDSYEQYF TGTGCCAGCAGCTTCGGCAGGGTTGACTCCTACGAGCAGTACTTC
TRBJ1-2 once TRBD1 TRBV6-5 CASRAGTERGYTF TGTGCCAGCAGAGCCGGGACAGAGCGGGGCTACACCTTC
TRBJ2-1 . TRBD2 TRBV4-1 CASSPGTGGGYNEQFF TGCGCCAGCAGCCCGGGGACGGGAGGGGGTTACAATGAGCAGTTCTTC
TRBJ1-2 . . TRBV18 CASSLGQSPGYTF TGTGCCAGCTCACTTGGACAGTCCCCCGGCTACACCTTC
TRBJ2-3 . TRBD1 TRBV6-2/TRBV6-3 CASSYGLGGLSTDTQYF TGTGCCAGCAGTTACGGGCTAGGGGGCCTTAGCACAGATACGCAGTATTTT
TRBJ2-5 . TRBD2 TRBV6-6 CASSPIAGGTQYF TGTGCCAGCAGCCCCATAGCGGGGGGGACCCAGTACTTC
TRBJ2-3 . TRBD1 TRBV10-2 CASRTGGVDTQYF TGCGCCAGCAGGACAGGGGGTGTGGATACGCAGTATTTT
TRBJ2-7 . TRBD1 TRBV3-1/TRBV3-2 CASSQVPGGYTYEQYF TGTGCCAGCAGCCAAGTACCAGGGGGTTATACCTACGAGCAGTACTTC
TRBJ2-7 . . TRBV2 CASSNPDDGGPVSYEQYF TGTGCCAGCAGCAACCCGGACGACGGGGGACCCGTCTCCTACGAGCAGTACTTC
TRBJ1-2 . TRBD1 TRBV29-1 CSVEVGTGGYGYTF TGCAGCGTTGAAGTTGGGACAGGAGGCTATGGCTACACCTTC
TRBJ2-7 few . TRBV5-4 CASSKTNTYEQYF TGTGCCAGCAGCAAAACAAATACCTACGAGCAGTACTTC
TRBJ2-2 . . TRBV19 CASSIQGLVTGELFF TGTGCCAGTAGTATACAGGGGCTTGTTACCGGGGAGCTGTTTTTT